This T cell receptor beta chain was obtained from a study of shared clonotypes between healthy human individuals. Study context: Donors consisted of a couple of women and three men between 18 and 49. Findings and limits, study-wide: Measured sharing among donors was expected to vary with sequencing depth.

A word on this clone: Its antigen is unidentified.

The method was immunoSEQ multiplex PCR; TCRdb's version includes in-frame clones alone and lacks a portion of them. The sample yields approximately 2,300,000 clones, under 95% seen once. Nashville, Tennessee was home to all donors, each a Caucasian adult. Trimming took 7 bases from V and 2 from J, leaving 8 bases between them. CDR1 and CDR2 from the germline V gene are DFQATT and SNEGSKA (reference sequence). The CDR3 is made up of 11 amino acids. The gene calls are TRBV20-1 and TRBJ1-2; D remains ambiguous. The clonotype was recovered from a man aged 18 to 29 in good health. Some clones in this sample may be carry-over from other donors' samples. The sequencing input was naive CD4+ T cells from PBMCs. Subset in this sample: CD45RA+ positively selected. This CDR3 is CSVTPNYGYTF. In DNA form, the CDR3 reads TGCAGTGTGACGCCCAACTATGGCTACACCTTC.